These 8 T cell receptor beta chains were sequenced from one sample in a study of blood T cells in healthy people across ages. Primed by a sample-barcoded 5' primer and a J-beta primer mix, a second PCR proceeded for about 6 to 12 cycles. Via MiXCR, TCRdb re-called the 5' RACE reads, giving one row per CDR3 protein. The sample shows hundreds of thousands of distinct CDR3 sequences, roughly 50% of them seen only once. Sequencing was done on a sample of blood. These receptors originate from a man aged 35 to 55 in good health.

To note about this clonotype: The DNA is omitted, as the CDR3 cannot be located on it reliably, and the CDR3 follows TCRdb's listing. The chain has TRBV28 and TRBJ2-6. The CDR3 totals 17 residues, both ends included. The germline V gene has CDR1 MDHEN and CDR2 SYDVKM. CDR3 in amino acids: CASSTSPPASGANVLTF.

With respect to this clonotype: Just one base apart from a much larger clone, this may be a read error. The J gene is TRBJ2-4, the V gene TRBV7-2; 12 nucleotides align to TRBD2. The V gene end was trimmed by 4 bases and the J gene end by 15 bases; junction bases not matched to a gene: 16. The CDR3 covers 16 residues. The germline V gene has CDR1 SGHTA and CDR2 FQGNSA. CDR3: CASSSQLAGGEETRYF. Written as DNA, the CDR3 is TGTGCCAGCAGCTCTCAACTAGCGGGGGGCGAAGAGACCCGGTACTTC.

The chain combines TRBV10-3 with TRBJ2-4; 8 bases line up with TRBD1. The J call may not be correct, given that the DNA end is closer to TRBJ2-7. The germline V gene has CDR1 ENHRY and CDR2 SYGVKD. The CDR3 has 17 residues. DNA of the CDR3: TGTGCCATCAGTGAACGAGGGACAGGCCAAGGGGCCTACGAGCAGTACTTC. Encoded protein: CAISERGTGQGAYEQYF.

This chain connects TRBV20-1 to TRBJ1-2; unclear D gene. Trimming cost V 6 bases and J 1 base, with 9 bases left between them. The CDR3 is made up of 12 amino acids. CDR1 and CDR2 from the germline V gene are DFQATT and SNEGSKA (reference sequence). The CDR3 sequence: CSAHTFNYGYTF. Written as DNA, the CDR3 is TGCAGTGCCCACACCTTTAACTATGGCTACACCTTC.

The chain joins TRBV20-1 to TRBJ1-2; TRBD1 agrees at 7 bases. The J segment lost 7 bases and the V segment lost 0 bases, leaving 11 bases of the junction unmatched. This CDR3 is 15 amino acids long. CDR1 and CDR2 from the germline V gene are DFQATT and SNEGSKA (reference sequence). CDR3 coding DNA: TGCAGTGCTAGAGATTACAGGGGTAGGGATAGTGGCTACACCTTC. Amino acids: CSARDYRGRDSGYTF.

This rearrangement joins TRBV2 to TRBJ2-7, with TRBD2 matching over 13 bases. This CDR3 comprises 18 residues. Germline values: CDR1 SNHLY, CDR2 FYNNEI. With V trimmed by 4 bases and J by 0 bases, 9 bases remained unmatched. The CDR3 protein is CASSGPGLAGYLSYEQYF. CDR3 coding DNA: TGTGCCAGCAGTGGGCCGGGACTAGCGGGATACCTCTCCTACGAGCAGTACTTC.

In this sample, this clonotype turned up many times. The chain employs TRBV3-1 and TRBJ2-5, with D uncertain. Germline loops: CDR1 LGHDT, CDR2 YNNKEL (reference sequence). CDR3 length: 11 residues. V lost 6 bases to trimming and J lost 0 bases, with 2 bases between them. For the CDR3, the DNA is TGTGCCAGCAGGGACCAAGAGACCCAGTACTTC. It encodes CASRDQETQYF.

The rearrangement links TRBV6-4 to TRBJ2-3; D call uncertain. The V end was cut by 4 bases, the J end by 4 bases, with 15 bases between. The CDR3 length is 15 residues. Germline CDR1 reads MRHNA; CDR2 reads SNTAGT. This chain's CDR3 is CASSAVAVTADTQYF. In DNA, the CDR3 is TGTGCCAGCAGTGCGGTAGCCGTGACGGCAGATACGCAGTATTTT.